One and the same sample provided the 26 T cell receptor beta chains below, sequenced in a study of technical replicates of blood from a handful of donors. Produced via immunoSEQ multiplex PCR; TCRdb's table is partial and in-frame only. Of 55,000 to 80,000 clones in the sample, around 97% were seen once. Sequenced sample: T cells isolated from PBMCs. The receptors shown here come from a human donor in good health.

This clone appeared once. The CDR3 protein is CASNAGDSSYNEQFF. The CDR3 DNA follows: TGTGCCAGCAATGCGGGAGACTCATCTTACAATGAGCAGTTCTTC. The chain combines TRBV6-5 with TRBJ2-1; 7 nucleotides match TRBD2. Germline V gene sequence: CDR1 MNHEY, CDR2 SVGAGI. With V trimmed by 7 bases and J by 4 bases, 10 bases remained unmatched. The CDR3 consists of 15 residues.

The rearrangement joins TRBV30 to TRBJ1-5; D uncertain. Germline loops: CDR1 GTSNPN, CDR2 SVGIG (reference sequence). V lost 5 bases and J lost 3, with 8 bases in between. The CDR3 sequence is 12 residues long. The CDR3 DNA reads TGTGCCTGGGGACTTGACAATCAGCCCCAGCATTTT. Translation gives CAWGLDNQPQHF.

This chain connects TRBV11-3 to TRBJ2-7; D unresolved. This CDR3 spans 14 amino acids. Trimming removed 1 base from V and 3 bases from J, with 10 bases in between. The V gene's germline CDR1 is SGHNT and CDR2 YENEEA. This CDR3 is CASSLAQVYYEQYF. CDR3 DNA: TGTGCCAGCAGCTTAGCCCAGGTATACTACGAGCAGTACTTC. Looking up the rest from reference TRBV11-3 and TRBJ2-7 gives the full variable domain: EAGVVQSPRYKIIEKKQPVAFWCNPISGHNTLYWYLQNLGQGPELLIRYENEEAVDDSQLPKDRFSAERLKGVDSTLKIQPAELGDSAVYLCASSLAQVYYEQYFGPGTRLTVT.

V and J are TRBV12-5 and TRBJ2-3; tentative D call: TRBD2 (5 bases). Germline V gives CDR1 LGHNT, CDR2 FRNRAP. The V and J ends lost 2 bases and 6 bases respectively, with 12 bases between them. CDR3 length: 14 amino acids. This CDR3 is CASGLWTSPDTQYF. The CDR3 nucleotides read TGTGCTAGTGGTTTGTGGACTTCCCCGGATACGCAGTATTTT.

J is TRBJ2-7 and V is TRBV11-2; 12 bases map to TRBD1. CDR3 length: 16 amino acids. With V trimmed by 1 base and J by 5 bases, 6 bases remained unmatched. Germline V gene sequence: CDR1 SGHAT, CDR2 FQNNGV. As DNA, the CDR3 is TGTGCCAGCAGCTTAGTCGAGGGACAGGGGGCTCACGAGCAGTACTTC. It codes for CASSLVEGQGAHEQYF.

The rearrangement uses TRBV6-1 and TRBJ1-2, with 7 bases matching TRBD1. Trimming removed 7 bases from V and 0 bases from J; junction bases left unmatched: 8. The CDR3 consists of 15 residues. Germline CDR1 reads MNHNS; CDR2 reads SASEGT. CDR3 region: CASTRDSGANYGYTF. CDR3 nucleotide sequence: TGTGCCAGCACCCGGGACAGCGGAGCTAACTATGGCTACACCTTC.

This clone was counted once. The rearrangement uses TRBV7-8 and TRBJ1-2; D not certain. CDR3 length equals 13 residues. The germline V and J ends were trimmed by 1 base and 5 bases, with 8 bases remaining between them. Germline values: CDR1 SGHVS, CDR2 FQNEAQ. CDR3 sequence (DNA): TGTGCCAGCAGCTTAGAGCAGGTTTATGGCTACACCTTC. This encodes CASSLEQVYGYTF.

A single count supports this clone. The V and J genes are TRBV4-1 and TRBJ1-2; 7 nucleotides line up with TRBD1. Germline lookup yields CDR1 MGHRA and CDR2 YSYEKL. This CDR3 is 13 amino acids long. V lost 4 bases, J lost 8 bases, and 7 bases stayed unmatched. DNA of the CDR3: TGCGCCAGCAGCCGAGACAGGGCTAAAGGCTACACCTTC. It specifies CASSRDRAKGYTF.

The sample holds one count of this clone. The chain couples TRBV28 to TRBJ2-7, with 8 positions matching TRBD2. J lost 2 bases, V lost 6 bases, and 12 bases had no gene match. The CDR3 is made up of 16 amino acids. The germline CDR1 and CDR2 sequences are MDHEN and SYDVKM. The CDR3 nucleotides read TGTGCCAGCAGCCCGAGCTACGCGGGGGGAACCTACGAGCAGTACTTC. Translation: CASSPSYAGGTYEQYF.

The rearrangement uses TRBV2 and TRBJ1-1; tentatively, D is TRBD1 (6 bases). Trimming pared 2 bases from V and 1 base from J, leaving 11 bases between. The germline gives CDR1 SNHLY, CDR2 FYNNEI. CDR3 length: 15 residues. Here the CDR3 reads CASSEQGLTNTEAFF. CDR3 nucleotides: TGTGCCAGCAGTGAACAGGGGCTAACGAACACTGAAGCTTTCTTT.

The rearrangement uses TRBV4-1 and TRBJ1-1, with 7 bases fitting TRBD1. Germline V gene sequence: CDR1 MGHRA, CDR2 YSYEKL. Trimming removed 4 bases from V and 7 bases from J; junction bases left unmatched: 12. The CDR3 is made up of 15 amino acids. The CDR3 DNA follows: TGCGCCAGCAGCCCAAAGACAGGGAGAGTGGGTGAAGCTTTCTTT. Protein sequence: CASSPKTGRVGEAFF.

This clone was detected only once. V gene TRBV27 combines with J gene TRBJ2-1; D is perhaps TRBD1 (6 bases). Trimming took 5 bases from V and 10 from J, leaving 21 bases between them. The CDR3 spans 15 residues. Germline CDR1 MNHEY, CDR2 SMNVEV (reference sequence). The CDR3 protein is CASSPLGQGKTEQFF. CDR3 bases: TGTGCCAGCAGTCCCCTGGGGCAGGGGAAAACCGAGCAGTTCTTC.

J is TRBJ2-5 and V is TRBV5-4; the D gene is possibly TRBD2 (6 bases). Trimming stripped 2 bases from V and 3 bases from J, with 11 bases between. CDR1 and CDR2 (germline): SGHNT, YYREEE (reference sequence). The CDR3 is 14 residues long. In nucleotides, the CDR3 is TGTGCCAGCAGCTTAAGCGGGTCAAAAGAGACCCAGTACTTC. Residues: CASSLSGSKETQYF.

This rearrangement joins TRBV4-1 to TRBJ2-1; 7 bases line up with TRBD1. The CDR3 has 15 amino acids. The V gene's germline CDR1 is MGHRA and CDR2 YSYEKL. V was pared by 4 bases and J by 8 bases, with 11 bases of the junction left unmatched. The CDR3 nucleotides read TGCGCCAGCAGCCTAACGACGGACAGGTTCGATGAGCAGTTCTTC. Translation: CASSLTTDRFDEQFF.

Points on this clone: Its ends do not fully match the called genes, so a read error is possible. This chain links TRBV7-7 with TRBJ2-5, with 9 bases that match TRBD2. The CDR3 consists of 15 residues. Looked up from germline, CDR1 is SSHAT and CDR2 is FNYEAQ (reference sequence). CDR3 in DNA: TGTGCTAGCAGCCCCGGGACTAGCTTTCAAGAGACCCAGTACTTC. Translated: CASSPGTSFQETQYF. Full variable domain (remainder filled in from reference TRBV7-7 and TRBJ2-5): GAGVSQSPRYKVTKRGQDVTLRCDPISSHATLYWYQQALGQGPEFLTYFNYEAQPDKSGLPSDRFSAERPEGSISTLTIQRTEQRDSAMYRCASSPGTSFQETQYFGPGTRLLVL.

The chain links TRBV19 to TRBJ2-4; 11 bases fit TRBD1. The CDR3 runs 19 residues. In germline, CDR1 is LNHDA, CDR2 SQIVND (reference sequence). The V gene end was trimmed by 9 bases and the J gene end by 8 bases; junction bases not matched to a gene: 24. The CDR3 is CASQPIAGAPGQGADIQYF. The CDR3 DNA reads as TGTGCCAGCCAGCCTATAGCGGGGGCCCCTGGACAGGGGGCGGACATTCAGTACTTC.

The chain carries TRBV4-1 and TRBJ2-1; 8 bases are a match to TRBD2. Trimming removed 1 base from V and 7 bases from J; junction bases left unmatched: 3. The CDR3 length is 14 residues. CDR1 and CDR2 from the germline V gene are MGHRA and YSYEKL. The CDR3 nucleotides are TGCGCCAGCAGCCAAGCGGGGGGGTTGAATGAGCAGTTCTTC. It is translated as CASSQAGGLNEQFF.

V usage is TRBV27 and J usage is TRBJ1-2, with D possibly being TRBD1 (5 bases). The CDR3 contains 14 residues. Germline-derived CDR1 and CDR2 are MNHEY and SMNVEV (reference sequence). V lost 6 bases and J lost 1, with 12 bases in between. This chain's CDR3 is CASRALGGNYGYTF. CDR3 DNA: TGTGCCAGCAGGGCATTGGGGGGTAACTATGGCTACACCTTC.

This rearrangement joins TRBV6-1 to TRBJ1-1; possibly TRBD1 for D (6 bases). V was clipped by 6 bases and J by 10 bases, with 15 bases between them. The V gene's germline CDR1 is MNHNS and CDR2 SASEGT. CDR3 size: 12 residues. CDR3 in amino acids: CASSLNREGAFF. For the CDR3, the DNA is TGTGCCAGCAGCCTAAACAGGGAAGGAGCTTTCTTT.

The V call is TRBV4-2, the J call TRBJ2-2, with 11 bases lining up with TRBD2. Germline assignment: CDR1 LGHNA and CDR2 YNFKEQ. The V segment lost 3 bases and the J segment 7 bases; nucleotides outside the gene matches: 13. This CDR3 spans 18 amino acids. The CDR3: CASSQETSGIIGFGELFF. The DNA of the CDR3 is TGTGCCAGCAGCCAGGAGACTAGCGGGATCATAGGATTCGGGGAGCTGTTTTTT.

The V and J genes are TRBV28 and TRBJ1-3; D is perhaps TRBD1 (6 bases). Per germline, CDR1 MDHEN and CDR2 SYDVKM. CDR3 length equals 16 residues. The V and J ends lost 6 bases and 0 bases respectively, with 15 bases between them. The CDR3 loop is CASRAGQFSSGNTIYF. In DNA, the CDR3 is TGTGCCAGCAGGGCAGGACAGTTTAGCTCTGGAAACACCATATATTTT.

This chain uses TRBV11-2 with TRBJ2-7; 8 bases are a match to TRBD2. This CDR3 is 15 amino acids long. Losses at the gene ends were 3 bases for V and 9 bases for J; bases not matched to a gene: 13. Looked up from germline, CDR1 is SGHAT and CDR2 is FQNNGV. The CDR3 is CASSFQAGDPLMQYF. Here the CDR3 DNA reads TGTGCCAGCAGCTTTCAAGCGGGGGACCCCTTAATGCAGTACTTC.

The genes are TRBV28 and TRBJ2-4; 10 bases agree with TRBD2. J gave up 1 base and V 5 bases, and 8 bases lay outside the gene matches. The CDR3 loop spans 17 amino acids. CDR1 MDHEN and CDR2 SYDVKM come from the germline V gene. This CDR3 reads CASSATPGLAAKNIQYF. CDR3 sequence (DNA): TGTGCCAGCAGTGCGACTCCGGGACTAGCGGCCAAAAACATTCAGTACTTC.

The chain combines TRBV7-9 with TRBJ1-2, with 7 positions matching TRBD1. After removal of 1 base from V and 8 bases from J, the junction contained 10 bases not matched to a gene. This CDR3 spans 15 amino acids. Germline V gene sequence: CDR1 SEHNR, CDR2 FQNEAQ (reference sequence). The CDR3 DNA reads as TGTGCCAGCAGCTTAGGATGGGCAGGGGGATCGGGCTACACCTTC. Amino acids: CASSLGWAGGSGYTF.

The rearrangement joins TRBV7-3 to TRBJ2-3; 8 positions agree with TRBD1. Per the germline V gene, CDR1 is SGHTA and CDR2 is FQGTGA. The CDR3 has 14 residues. The ends lost 4 bases at V and 4 bases at J; junction bases unmatched: 4. In DNA, the CDR3 is TGTGCCAGCAGCTCCGGACAGGGTGCAGATACGCAGTATTTT. Translation gives CASSSGQGADTQYF.

This clone appeared a single time. DNA for the CDR3: TGTGCCAGCAGCTTCGGGACTAGACGAGGAGAGACCCAGTACTTC. It codes for CASSFGTRRGETQYF. The chain links TRBV7-2 to TRBJ2-5, with 8 bases matching TRBD2. Germline V gives CDR1 SGHTA, CDR2 FQGNSA. This CDR3 has 15 amino acids. The junction had 7 bases not matched to a gene; V was cut back by 3 bases and J by 4 bases.